This T cell receptor (beta chain) was identified in a study of blood T cell repertoires in COVID-19. Study summary: Samples came from the United States, Italy and Spain, spanning acute and convalescent COVID-19.

Methods used by the authors: Amplification of reference gene primers was used by the study to estimate nucleated cell counts. Clones were sequenced by immunoSEQ multiplex PCR, and TCRdb holds only the in-frame ones, with some missing. V and J calls plus clone size are reproduced from that table; the DNA served to infer D and trimming. The sample records 99,000 or so clones, about 86% being singletons. V lost 2 bases, J lost 7 bases, and 15 bases lay in between. Germline loops: CDR1 GTSNPN, CDR2 SVGIG (reference sequence). This CDR3 contains 15 residues. The sample taken for sequencing was peripheral blood. The chain links TRBV30 to TRBJ1-6; the D gene is possibly TRBD1 (5 bases). The sequence came from a woman at least 80 years old with active or convalescent COVID-19. In DNA form, the CDR3 reads TGTGCCTGGAGTTCCACCGACAGCGGGAATTCACCCCTCCACTTT. It specifies CAWSSTDSGNSPLHF.